This T cell receptor beta chain was sequenced in a study of cytomegalovirus exposure and HLA in healthy donors. CDR3 length: 18 residues. V shed 5 bases and J shed 3 bases, with 24 bases lying between them. Germline V gives CDR1 MDHEN, CDR2 SYDVKM. Vbeta (60) and Jbeta (13) primers were used in the PCR. Some clones are missing from TCRdb's copy, which holds only in-frame ones; the method was immunoSEQ multiplex PCR. This sample yields roughly 200,000 clones, of which about 82% are seen a single time; 2.9% belongs to the top ten. The material sequenced was PBMCs. The source is a man aged 25-45 years in good health and CMV-seronegative. This rearrangement joins TRBV28 to TRBJ2-3, with TRBD2 as a possible D gene (5 bases). CDR3 DNA sequence: TGTGCCAGCAGTATGCCCTCGACCCTGGGGAGACTTACAGATACGCAGTATTTT. Translation: CASSMPSTLGRLTDTQYF.